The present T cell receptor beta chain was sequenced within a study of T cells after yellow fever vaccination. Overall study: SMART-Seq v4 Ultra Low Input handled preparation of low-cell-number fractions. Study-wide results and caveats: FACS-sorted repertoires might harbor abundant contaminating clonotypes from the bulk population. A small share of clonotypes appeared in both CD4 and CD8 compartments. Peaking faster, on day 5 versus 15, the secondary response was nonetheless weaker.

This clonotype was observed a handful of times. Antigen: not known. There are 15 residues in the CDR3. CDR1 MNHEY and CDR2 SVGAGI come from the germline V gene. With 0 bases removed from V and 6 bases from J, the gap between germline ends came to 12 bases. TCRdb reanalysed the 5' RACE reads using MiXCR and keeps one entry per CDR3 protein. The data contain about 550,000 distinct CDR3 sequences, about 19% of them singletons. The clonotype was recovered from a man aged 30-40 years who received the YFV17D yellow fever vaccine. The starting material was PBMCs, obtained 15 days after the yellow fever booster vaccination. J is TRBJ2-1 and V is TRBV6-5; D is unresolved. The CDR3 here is CASSYSNQRGNEQFF. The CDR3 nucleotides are TGTGCCAGCAGTTACTCGAACCAGCGAGGCAATGAGCAGTTCTTC.